The 11 T cell receptor beta chains given below trace back to one sample, sequenced in a study of CD8 T cells in ankylosing spondylitis. Their target antigens are unknown. General study results and limits: Ankylosing spondylitis blood appeared to be characterized by a TCR beta motif of eight highly homologous variants.

TCRdb used MiXCR to reprocess the 5' RACE reads, holding one entry per CDR3 protein. The table lists more than 300,000 distinct CDR3 sequences, 6.5% to 10% of them singletons. Input material: blood, either unsorted or a sorted T cell fraction (not recorded which). The receptors shown here come from a male donor with ankylosing spondylitis.

This clonotype was observed a few times. This rearrangement joins TRBV5-1 to TRBJ1-3, with D possibly TRBD1 on 6 matching bases. Germline assignment: CDR1 SGHRS and CDR2 YFSETQ. V was pared by 0 bases and J by 0 bases, with 13 bases between. This CDR3 is built from 17 residues. The CDR3 here is CASSLEGDRLSGNTIYF. The CDR3 DNA sequence: TGCGCCAGCAGCTTGGAGGGGGACCGACTCTCTGGAAACACCATATATTTT.

V is TRBV27 and J is TRBJ2-3; a possible D gene is TRBD2 (6 bases). CDR3 size: 15 residues. CDR1 is MNHEY, CDR2 SMNVEV, per germline (reference sequence). V was pared by 3 bases and J by 1 base, with 11 bases between. The CDR3 sequence is CASSFWRGGTDTQYF. CDR3 bases: TGTGCCAGCAGTTTCTGGAGGGGCGGCACAGATACGCAGTATTTT.

This clonotype was found many times. The gene calls are TRBV2 and TRBJ2-7; tentatively, D is TRBD2 (6 bases). The CDR3 extends over 13 amino acids. Trimming left V 6 bases short and J 3 bases short, with 12 bases between. Germline V gene sequence: CDR1 SNHLY, CDR2 FYNNEI. The CDR3 loop reads CASSRDSHYEQYF. The DNA of the CDR3 is TGTGCCAGCAGCCGGGACTCCCACTACGAGCAGTACTTC.

The chain joins TRBV24-1 to TRBJ2-1; 12 bases are shared with TRBD1. The CDR3 totals 17 residues. V was pared by 0 bases and J by 6 bases, with 5 bases of the junction left unmatched. Germline CDR1 is KGHDR and CDR2 is SFDVKD. The CDR3 bases are TGTGCCACCAGTGATTTGACGGGACAGGGGGCTACCAATGAGCAGTTCTTC. This codes for CATSDLTGQGATNEQFF.

The chain recombines TRBV12-3 or TRBV12-4 with TRBJ1-2; TRBD1 is a possible D gene (6 bases). CDR3 length equals 14 residues. The V end lost 6 bases, the J end lost 6 bases, and 17 bases lay between the germline ends. CDR3 DNA sequence: TGTGCCAGCAGAAGGGGGGGGGGAGTCCATGGCTACACCTTC. Protein product: CASRRGGGVHGYTF.

CDR3 sequence (DNA): TGCAGTGCTAGGAGGGGGAGAGGGACAGCCTCCTCTGGGGCCAACGTCCTGACTTTC. As protein: CSARRGRGTASSGANVLTF. The J gene is TRBJ2-6, the V gene TRBV20-1; TRBD1 agrees at 7 bases. V trimming: 3 bases; J trimming: 0 bases; junction bases outside the gene matches: 14. CDR1 is DFQATT, CDR2 SNEGSKA, per germline (reference sequence). CDR3 length: 19 residues.

This clonotype has only a few counts. The rearrangement uses TRBV4-2 and TRBJ2-1; 10 nucleotides match TRBD2. V dropped 4 bases and J dropped 3; count of bases not matched to a gene: 9. Germline loops: CDR1 LGHNA, CDR2 YNFKEQ. The CDR3 loop spans 17 amino acids. The CDR3 bases are TGTGCCAGCAGCCCCCTGGCAGTAGCGGGAGGCTACAATGAGCAGTTCTTC. Its translation: CASSPLAVAGGYNEQFF.

This clonotype showed up many times. This chain links TRBV14 with TRBJ2-2; 11 bases agree with TRBD2. Germline V CDR1 and CDR2: SGHDN, FVKESK. V lost 1 base, J lost 7 bases, and 8 bases stayed unmatched. CDR3 length: 17 amino acids. As DNA, the CDR3 is TGTGCCAGCAGCCAAGTAGTACTAGCGGGAGTCCTCGGGGAGCTGTTTTTT. Its protein product is CASSQVVLAGVLGELFF. Full variable domain (rest looked up from reference TRBV14 and TRBJ2-2): EAGVTQFPSHSVIEKGQTVTLRCDPISGHDNLYWYRRVMGKEIKFLLHFVKESKQDESGMPNNRFLAERTGGTYSTLKVQPAELEDSGVYFCASSQVVLAGVLGELFFGEGSRLTVL.

This clonotype has a count of ten or more. The chain recombines TRBV7-2 with TRBJ1-6, with D unclear. The CDR3 spans 15 residues. Trimming stripped 1 base from V and 7 bases from J, with 11 bases between. Germline-derived CDR1 and CDR2 are SGHTA and FQGNSA. The CDR3, as DNA: TGTGCCAGCAGCTTAGAAGCGACAACGAATTCACCCCTCCACTTT. It translates to CASSLEATTNSPLHF.

The CDR3, as DNA: TGTGCCACCAGTGATGCCGGGACAGCAAAGACCCAGTACTTC. Translation gives CATSDAGTAKTQYF. J is TRBJ2-5 and V is TRBV24-1; 7 bases agree with TRBD1. The length of the CDR3 is 14 residues. Germline CDR1 and CDR2: KGHDR and SFDVKD. Losses at the gene ends were 3 bases for V and 6 bases for J; bases not matched to a gene: 6.

The table lists this clonotype with many counts. V usage is TRBV10-3 and J usage is TRBJ2-7, with a weak D call TRBD2 (5 bases). V dropped 4 bases and J dropped 2 bases, with 15 bases sitting between them. CDR1 is ENHRY and CDR2 is SYGVKD in the germline V gene. The CDR3 loop spans 15 amino acids. In nucleotides, the CDR3 is TGTGCCATCAGTGGGACGCCCGGAGGTGCCTACGAGCAGTACTTC. This sequence encodes CAISGTPGGAYEQYF.